Listed below are T cell receptor beta chains from one sample, sequenced in a study of T-cell memory formation after mild COVID-19. TCRdb re-analysed the 5' RACE reads in MiXCR, keeping a single row per CDR3 protein. The table has 150,000 to 200,000 distinct CDR3 sequences, about 21% seen once. Specimen: PBMCs or a T cell subset sorted from them (not recorded which). Receptors were obtained from an adult woman who had mild COVID-19 (a few samples of this study predate the infection). Cell type and time point are not known. Each CDR3 is given with its conserved first and last residue. Fields, in order: J gene, V gene, clone size, CDR3 length, D gene, CDR3 DNA, CDR3 protein. The D gene is left open where the match is weak. The listing skips clone size in some rows; elsewhere it reads once, few, many or a size class.

J gene: TRBJ2-5; V gene: TRBV4-2; clone size: NA; CDR3 length: 14; D gene: NA; CDR3 DNA: TGTGCCAGCAGCCAAGATCATAGTTCCGAGACCCAGTACTTC; CDR3 protein: CASSQDHSSETQYF
J gene: TRBJ1-5; V gene: TRBV4-2; clone size: few; CDR3 length: 15; D gene: NA; CDR3 DNA: TGTGCCAGCAGCCTAGTACCGGTCGGAGATCAGCCCCAGCATTTT; CDR3 protein: CASSLVPVGDQPQHF
J gene: TRBJ2-2; V gene: TRBV24-1; clone size: NA; CDR3 length: 13; D gene: NA; CDR3 DNA: TGTGCCACCATGGAAGCGAACACCGGGGAGCTGTTTTTT; CDR3 protein: CATMEANTGELFF
J gene: TRBJ2-5; V gene: TRBV10-3; clone size: NA; CDR3 length: 15; D gene: TRBD1; CDR3 DNA: TGTGCCATCAGCGAACTTGACAGGGCAGGGGAGACCCAGTACTTC; CDR3 protein: CAISELDRAGETQYF
J gene: TRBJ1-2; V gene: TRBV24-1; clone size: NA; CDR3 length: 12; D gene: TRBD1; CDR3 DNA: TGTGCCACCAGTGATACAGGGGGGGGCTACACCTTC; CDR3 protein: CATSDTGGGYTF
J gene: TRBJ1-2; V gene: TRBV6-5; clone size: few; CDR3 length: 16; D gene: TRBD1; CDR3 DNA: TGTGCCAGCAGTCTCCGGGGACAGGTTAATATCTATGGCTACACCTTC; CDR3 protein: CASSLRGQVNIYGYTF
J gene: TRBJ2-7; V gene: TRBV29-1; clone size: NA; CDR3 length: 14; D gene: TRBD1; CDR3 DNA: TGCAGCGTAGGGGACAGGGAAACCCTCTACGAGCAGTACTTC; CDR3 protein: CSVGDRETLYEQYF
J gene: TRBJ2-7; V gene: TRBV12-3/TRBV12-4; clone size: few; CDR3 length: 11; D gene: NA; CDR3 DNA: TGTGCCAGCAGCGGGCCCCTCGAGCAGTACTTC; CDR3 protein: CASSGPLEQYF
J gene: TRBJ2-7; V gene: TRBV4-3; clone size: NA; CDR3 length: 13; D gene: NA; CDR3 DNA: TGCGCCAGCAGCCAAGATGAGGGTAGCGAGCAGTACTTC; CDR3 protein: CASSQDEGSEQYF
J gene: TRBJ2-6; V gene: TRBV20-1; clone size: few; CDR3 length: 17; D gene: TRBD1; CDR3 DNA: TGCAGTGCTGAGACAGGGGGCCCACTTGGCGGGGCCAACGTCCTGACTTTC; CDR3 protein: CSAETGGPLGGANVLTF
J gene: TRBJ1-5; V gene: TRBV12-3/TRBV12-4; clone size: few; CDR3 length: 16; D gene: NA; CDR3 DNA: TGTGCCAGCAGTTTAGGAGGACCCGCGAGCAATCAGCCCCAGCATTTT; CDR3 protein: CASSLGGPASNQPQHF
J gene: TRBJ1-5; V gene: TRBV24-1; clone size: few; CDR3 length: 12; D gene: NA; CDR3 DNA: TGTGCCACCAGTGACCTGAATCAGCCCCAGCATTTT; CDR3 protein: CATSDLNQPQHF
J gene: TRBJ1-5; V gene: TRBV15; clone size: NA; CDR3 length: 15; D gene: TRBD1; CDR3 DNA: TGTGCCACCAGCAGAAACCGGGACAGGGGTCAGCCCCAGCATTTT; CDR3 protein: CATSRNRDRGQPQHF
J gene: TRBJ2-4; V gene: TRBV19; clone size: NA; CDR3 length: 12; D gene: NA; CDR3 DNA: TGTGCCAGTAGTCCCTTGGGACACATTCAGTACTTC; CDR3 protein: CASSPLGHIQYF
J gene: TRBJ2-1; V gene: TRBV2; clone size: few; CDR3 length: 16; D gene: NA; CDR3 DNA: TGTGCCAGCAGTGAAGGGAAGAGCGGGTACTACAATGAGCAGTTCTTC; CDR3 protein: CASSEGKSGYYNEQFF
J gene: TRBJ2-5; V gene: TRBV15; clone size: NA; CDR3 length: 15; D gene: NA; CDR3 DNA: TGTGCCACCAGCAGAGGGGGGGCGGCCCAAGAGACCCAGTACTTC; CDR3 protein: CATSRGGAAQETQYF
J gene: TRBJ2-1; V gene: TRBV15; clone size: NA; CDR3 length: 15; D gene: TRBD1; CDR3 DNA: TGTGCCACCAGCAGAGACAGGGGGTCCTACAATGAGCAGTTCTTC; CDR3 protein: CATSRDRGSYNEQFF
J gene: TRBJ1-5; V gene: TRBV20-1; clone size: NA; CDR3 length: 15; D gene: NA; CDR3 DNA: TGCAGTGCTAGAGTGGATCAATATAGCAATCAGCCCCAGCATTTT; CDR3 protein: CSARVDQYSNQPQHF
J gene: TRBJ2-1; V gene: TRBV4-3; clone size: many; CDR3 length: 17; D gene: NA; CDR3 DNA: TGCGCCAGCAGCCCCTTCATGGACAGCGAACCTTACAATGAGCAGTTCTTC; CDR3 protein: CASSPFMDSEPYNEQFF
J gene: TRBJ1-6; V gene: TRBV4-3; clone size: few; CDR3 length: 18; D gene: TRBD1; CDR3 DNA: TGCGCCAGCAGCCAACCAGTCGTAGGACAGGGTATACATTCACCCCTCCACTTT; CDR3 protein: CASSQPVVGQGIHSPLHF
J gene: TRBJ1-5; V gene: TRBV19; clone size: once; CDR3 length: 15; D gene: NA; CDR3 DNA: TGTGCCAGTAGTATGCGACAGGCGGTAAATCAGCCACAGCATTTT; CDR3 protein: CASSMRQAVNQPQHF
J gene: TRBJ1-5; V gene: TRBV6-4; clone size: NA; CDR3 length: 15; D gene: NA; CDR3 DNA: TGTGCCAGCAGTATCGACAGGTATAGCAATCAGCCCCAGCATTTT; CDR3 protein: CASSIDRYSNQPQHF
J gene: TRBJ2-5; V gene: TRBV2; clone size: once; CDR3 length: 14; D gene: NA; CDR3 DNA: TGTGCCAGTTTAAAGGGAGGTCTTCTAGAGACCCAGTACTTC; CDR3 protein: CASLKGGLLETQYF
J gene: TRBJ2-7; V gene: TRBV7-9; clone size: few; CDR3 length: 14; D gene: NA; CDR3 DNA: TGTGCCAGCAGCTTTATCGACAGCTCCTACGAGCAGTACTTC; CDR3 protein: CASSFIDSSYEQYF
J gene: TRBJ2-1; V gene: TRBV11-2; clone size: NA; CDR3 length: 15; D gene: TRBD1; CDR3 DNA: TGTGCCAGCAGCTCGACAGGGGTCCGACTTGGTGAGCAGTTCTTC; CDR3 protein: CASSSTGVRLGEQFF
J gene: TRBJ2-1; V gene: TRBV24-1; clone size: NA; CDR3 length: 13; D gene: NA; CDR3 DNA: TGTGCCACCAGTGCTGCCCCTGACAATGAGCAGTTCTTC; CDR3 protein: CATSAAPDNEQFF
J gene: TRBJ2-1; V gene: TRBV7-8; clone size: NA; CDR3 length: 15; D gene: TRBD2; CDR3 DNA: TGTGCCAGCAGCGGGACTAGCGGTCGTCACAATGAGCAGTTCTTC; CDR3 protein: CASSGTSGRHNEQFF
J gene: TRBJ1-1; V gene: TRBV9; clone size: NA; CDR3 length: 14; D gene: NA; CDR3 DNA: TGTGCCAGCAGCGTAGCTGGGGAAGTCACTGAAGCTTTCTTT; CDR3 protein: CASSVAGEVTEAFF
J gene: TRBJ1-2; V gene: TRBV6-5; clone size: few; CDR3 length: 16; D gene: NA; CDR3 DNA: TGTGCCAGCAGTTACTCGATCCAGGCTCGTAACTATGGCTACACCTTC; CDR3 protein: CASSYSIQARNYGYTF
J gene: TRBJ2-1; V gene: TRBV19; clone size: NA; CDR3 length: 13; D gene: TRBD1; CDR3 DNA: TGTGCCACAGGGACAGGGGGATACAATGAGCAGTTCTTC; CDR3 protein: CATGTGGYNEQFF
J gene: TRBJ2-3; V gene: TRBV7-9; clone size: few; CDR3 length: 15; D gene: NA; CDR3 DNA: TGTGCCAGCAGCTCGATAGCGCCTAGCACAGATACGCAGTATTTT; CDR3 protein: CASSSIAPSTDTQYF
J gene: TRBJ2-3; V gene: TRBV12-3/TRBV12-4; clone size: few; CDR3 length: 15; D gene: NA; CDR3 DNA: TGTGCCAGCAGTTTAGCGTCGGGGGCAACAGATACGCAGTATTTT; CDR3 protein: CASSLASGATDTQYF
J gene: TRBJ2-2; V gene: TRBV15; clone size: few; CDR3 length: 14; D gene: NA; CDR3 DNA: TGTGCCACCAGCAGAGACAGGTCCACCGGGGAGCTGTTTTTT; CDR3 protein: CATSRDRSTGELFF
J gene: TRBJ2-7; V gene: TRBV5-1; clone size: NA; CDR3 length: 15; D gene: NA; CDR3 DNA: TGCGCCAGCAGCTTAGGTCAGGGAATCCCCTACGAGCAGTACTTC; CDR3 protein: CASSLGQGIPYEQYF
J gene: TRBJ1-3; V gene: TRBV12-3/TRBV12-4; clone size: few; CDR3 length: 13; D gene: NA; CDR3 DNA: TGTGCCAGCAGTTGGGCCGGTGGAAACACCATATATTTT; CDR3 protein: CASSWAGGNTIYF
J gene: TRBJ2-7; V gene: TRBV18; clone size: few; CDR3 length: 17; D gene: TRBD1; CDR3 DNA: TGTGCCAGCTCACCATTGGCCCCTGGACAGGGGTATTACGAGCAGTACTTC; CDR3 protein: CASSPLAPGQGYYEQYF
J gene: TRBJ1-1; V gene: TRBV4-1; clone size: NA; CDR3 length: 15; D gene: TRBD1; CDR3 DNA: TGCGCCAGCAGCCCCGGACAGGGGGGTAAGTCTGAAGCTTTCTTT; CDR3 protein: CASSPGQGGKSEAFF
J gene: TRBJ1-5; V gene: TRBV28; clone size: NA; CDR3 length: 16; D gene: TRBD1; CDR3 DNA: TGTGCCAGCAGCGGGGACAGGGTCAGTAGCAATCAGCCCCAGCATTTT; CDR3 protein: CASSGDRVSSNQPQHF
J gene: TRBJ1-5; V gene: TRBV27; clone size: NA; CDR3 length: 15; D gene: NA; CDR3 DNA: TGTGCCAGCAGTTTAGAGGGGGAACTAAATCAGCCCCAGCATTTT; CDR3 protein: CASSLEGELNQPQHF
J gene: TRBJ2-6; V gene: TRBV13; clone size: NA; CDR3 length: 16; D gene: NA; CDR3 DNA: TGTGCCAGCAGCTCGCGGACATTCTCTGGGGCCAACGTCCTGACTTTC; CDR3 protein: CASSSRTFSGANVLTF
J gene: TRBJ2-7; V gene: TRBV27; clone size: few; CDR3 length: 15; D gene: TRBD2; CDR3 DNA: TGTGCCAGCAGTTCAGGGACTAGCGGGATGGAGGAGCAGTACTTC; CDR3 protein: CASSSGTSGMEEQYF
J gene: TRBJ2-5; V gene: TRBV20-1; clone size: NA; CDR3 length: 13; D gene: NA; CDR3 DNA: TGCAGTGCTCGACCGGGGCTGCAAGAGACCCAGTACTTC; CDR3 protein: CSARPGLQETQYF
J gene: TRBJ2-2; V gene: TRBV7-9; clone size: NA; CDR3 length: 16; D gene: NA; CDR3 DNA: TGTGCCAGCAGCTCCACCTTCTCAACTGGGACCGGGGAGCTGTTTTTT; CDR3 protein: CASSSTFSTGTGELFF
J gene: TRBJ2-2; V gene: TRBV9; clone size: NA; CDR3 length: 11; D gene: NA; CDR3 DNA: TGTGCCAGCAGCGCCTCCCGGGAACTGTTTTTT; CDR3 protein: CASSASRELFF
J gene: TRBJ2-7; V gene: TRBV7-9; clone size: few; CDR3 length: 16; D gene: NA; CDR3 DNA: TGTGCCAGCAGCCTACTCGGAAAGGACCGTACGTACGAGCAGTACTTC; CDR3 protein: CASSLLGKDRTYEQYF
J gene: TRBJ2-7; V gene: TRBV20-1; clone size: few; CDR3 length: 18; D gene: TRBD2; CDR3 DNA: TGCAGTGCTAGAATGACTAGCGGGACATCCCCTTCCATGAGTGAGCAGTACTTC; CDR3 protein: CSARMTSGTSPSMSEQYF
J gene: TRBJ2-7; V gene: TRBV20-1; clone size: NA; CDR3 length: 14; D gene: NA; CDR3 DNA: TGCAGTGCCTCGGACACCAGAGTGTCCTACGAGCAGTACTTC; CDR3 protein: CSASDTRVSYEQYF
J gene: TRBJ2-2; V gene: TRBV12-3/TRBV12-4; clone size: NA; CDR3 length: 15; D gene: TRBD1; CDR3 DNA: TGTGCCAGCAGTTTTGCGGGACAGGGGACCGGGGAGCTGTTTTTT; CDR3 protein: CASSFAGQGTGELFF
J gene: TRBJ2-7; V gene: TRBV12-3/TRBV12-4; clone size: NA; CDR3 length: 14; D gene: NA; CDR3 DNA: TGTGCCAGCAGTCCCGCCGGGCAACTTTACGAGCAGTACTTC; CDR3 protein: CASSPAGQLYEQYF
J gene: TRBJ1-5; V gene: TRBV20-1; clone size: NA; CDR3 length: 14; D gene: TRBD1; CDR3 DNA: TGCAGTGCTACCGACAGGGCCAGCAATCAGCCCCAGCATTTT; CDR3 protein: CSATDRASNQPQHF
J gene: TRBJ2-7; V gene: TRBV6-5; clone size: few; CDR3 length: 15; D gene: NA; CDR3 DNA: TGTGCCAGCAGTTACTCTTCGACAGCCTCCTACGAGCAGTACTTC; CDR3 protein: CASSYSSTASYEQYF
J gene: TRBJ1-1; V gene: TRBV6-2/TRBV6-3; clone size: few; CDR3 length: 15; D gene: NA; CDR3 DNA: TGTGCCAGCACCTCCCCCATACGGTACCTCCCGGAAGCTTTCTTT; CDR3 protein: CASTSPIRYLPEAFF
J gene: TRBJ2-3; V gene: TRBV10-3; clone size: few; CDR3 length: 17; D gene: NA; CDR3 DNA: TGTGCCATCAGTGATCTTAAGGGGCCAGGGGAGGTCGATACGCAGTATTTT; CDR3 protein: CAISDLKGPGEVDTQYF